Below are 5 T cell receptor beta chains sequenced from a single sample in a study of blood T cells in healthy people across ages. Together with a sample-barcoded 5' primer, a J-beta primer mix was included in a second PCR lasting roughly 7 to 11 cycles. TCRdb reanalysed the 5' RACE reads using MiXCR and keeps one entry per CDR3 protein. The data contain roughly 1 million distinct CDR3 sequences, 25% of them singletons. These data are also associated with another study on T cells of mothers and their children.

The material sequenced was blood. These receptors originate from a girl aged 2-10 years in good health.

This clonotype has a handful of counts. The chain employs TRBV5-1 and TRBJ2-5, with a possible D match to TRBD2 (6 bases). The DNA end lines up better with TRBJ2-1; the J call may be wrong. The CDR3 contains 16 residues. Per germline, CDR1 SGHRS and CDR2 YFSETQ. CDR3 loop: CASSFLGGEPVGEQFF. The CDR3 bases are TGCGCCAGCAGCTTCTTGGGCGGGGAGCCAGTAGGTGAGCAGTTCTTC.

This chain connects TRBV5-5 to TRBJ2-5; 12 nucleotides align to TRBD2. The germline gives CDR1 SGHKS, CDR2 YYEKEE (reference sequence). V dropped 0 bases and J dropped 0; count of bases not matched to a gene: 3. This CDR3 spans 17 amino acids. The CDR3 sequence is CASSLAGTSGYQETQYF. CDR3 nucleotide sequence: TGTGCCAGCAGCTTGGCCGGGACTAGCGGGTACCAAGAGACCCAGTACTTC.

The rearrangement joins TRBV4-3 to TRBJ2-7; 9 nucleotides line up with TRBD1. The CDR3 runs to 15 residues. CDR1 LGHNA and CDR2 YSLEER come from the germline V gene. J lost 2 bases, V lost 1 base, and 3 bases had no gene match. The DNA of the CDR3 is TGCGCCAGCAGCCAAGGAACAGGGGGCCCCTACGAGCAGTACTTC. Amino acids: CASSQGTGGPYEQYF.

The V call is TRBV7-8, the J call TRBJ2-3; D is undetermined. Between the trimmed V and J ends, which lost 4 bases and 0 bases, there was a span of 11 bases. Germline CDR1 and CDR2: SGHVS and FQNEAQ. The CDR3 length is 15 residues. The CDR3 here is CASSSDQLSTDTQYF. The CDR3 DNA reads as TGTGCCAGCAGCTCGGACCAACTAAGCACAGATACGCAGTATTTT.

This clonotype was seen a few times. The J gene is TRBJ1-3, the V gene TRBV20-1; D gene ambiguous. Trimming removed 5 bases from V and 4 bases from J, with 18 bases in between. CDR1 and CDR2 from the germline V gene are DFQATT and SNEGSKA (reference sequence). The CDR3 sequence is 15 residues long. The CDR3 protein is CSAPNFRGEGNTIYF. The CDR3 nucleotides are TGCAGTGCTCCTAATTTCAGAGGAGAGGGAAACACCATATATTTT.